One and the same sample provided the 32 T cell receptor beta chains below, sequenced in a study of T cells in localized non-small cell lung cancer. Some clones are missing from TCRdb's copy, which holds only in-frame ones; the method was immunoSEQ multiplex PCR. In the table there are around 50,000 clones, 86% of which are singletons. Sample: peripheral blood, taken before any cancer treatment. These receptors were collected from a woman aged 40 to 75 with stage I lung adenocarcinoma.

The genes are TRBV7-9 and TRBJ2-5; D possibly matches TRBD1 or TRBD2 (5 bases each). CDR1 is SEHNR, CDR2 FQNEAQ, per germline (reference sequence). With 4 bases removed from V and 2 bases from J, the gap between germline ends came to 5 bases. The length of the CDR3 is 12 residues. CDR3 loop: CASSWGQETQYF. The CDR3 DNA reads TGTGCCAGCAGCTGGGGGCAAGAGACCCAGTACTTC.

J is TRBJ2-6 and V is TRBV7-9; 11 positions agree with TRBD1. The germline V gene encodes CDR1 SEHNR and CDR2 FQNEAQ (reference sequence). The CDR3 has 18 amino acids. V lost 5 bases, J lost 1 base, and 7 bases stayed unmatched. The CDR3 reads CASSTGGQGASGANVLTF. For the CDR3, the DNA is TGTGCCAGCAGCACCGGAGGACAGGGGGCATCTGGGGCCAACGTCCTGACTTTC.

The rearrangement uses TRBV5-4 and TRBJ1-1; D possibly corresponds to TRBD1 (6 bases). Germline CDR1 SGHNT, CDR2 YYREEE (reference sequence). V lost 4 bases, J lost 3 bases, and 10 bases lay in between. The CDR3 extends over 13 amino acids. For the CDR3, the DNA is TGTGCCAGCAGCAACAGGGTCGACACTGAAGCTTTCTTT. The encoded protein is CASSNRVDTEAFF.

This clone was recorded once. The chain is built from TRBV18 and TRBJ2-7; D not resolved. Trimming removed 0 bases at V and 0 bases at J, with 3 bases between. The CDR3 has 13 amino acids. Germline CDR1 KGHSH, CDR2 LQKENI. The CDR3 loop reads CASSPPTSYEQYF. The DNA for the CDR3 is TGTGCCAGCTCACCACCGACCTCCTACGAGCAGTACTTC.

This sequence joins TRBV11-2 and TRBJ1-6; D remains ambiguous. Germline CDR1 and CDR2: SGHAT and FQNNGV. V lost 2 bases and J lost 6, with 8 bases in between. The CDR3 extends over 14 amino acids. The CDR3 region has the DNA TGTGCCAGCAGCTTACCAGAGGGTAATTCACCCCTCCACTTT. Translation gives CASSLPEGNSPLHF.

The chain joins TRBV7-2 to TRBJ1-5; D gene ambiguous. This CDR3 spans 14 amino acids. The ends were cut back, 5 bases at V and 0 bases at J, with 8 bases in the middle. Looked up from germline, CDR1 is SGHTA and CDR2 is FQGNSA. This CDR3 is CASSDVSSNQPQHF. The CDR3 bases are TGTGCCAGCAGCGATGTCTCTAGCAATCAGCCCCAGCATTTT.

V usage is TRBV5-1 and J usage is TRBJ1-4; a possible D gene is TRBD1 (5 bases). Germline V gene lookup returns CDR1 SGHRS and CDR2 YFSETQ. V was clipped by 0 bases and J by 5 bases, with 11 bases between them. The CDR3 contains 15 residues. CDR3 bases: TGCGCCAGCAGCTTGGTAGTGGGACTCAATGAAAAACTGTTTTTT. Its translation is CASSLVVGLNEKLFF.

The chain recombines TRBV28 with TRBJ1-1; possible D gene TRBD1, 6 bases. This CDR3 has 16 residues. V was clipped by 3 bases and J by 1 base, with 15 bases between them. Germline CDR1 MDHEN, CDR2 SYDVKM. Here the CDR3 DNA reads TGTGCCAGCAGTTTCCCCCTCACAGGGCGGAACACTGAAGCTTTCTTT. Protein product: CASSFPLTGRNTEAFF.

The rearrangement uses TRBV2 and TRBJ2-1; D call uncertain. Germline values: CDR1 SNHLY, CDR2 FYNNEI. The CDR3 sequence is 15 residues long. V was trimmed by 5 bases and J by 9 bases, leaving 20 bases between them. CDR3 in DNA: TGTGCCAGCAGTTTTGGACCGCCCCCAACGGGTGAGCAGTTCTTC. This codes for CASSFGPPPTGEQFF.

This chain connects TRBV4-3 to TRBJ2-1, with D possibly being TRBD1 or TRBD2 (5 bases each). The CDR3 totals 14 residues. The germline gives CDR1 LGHNA, CDR2 YSLEER. Trimming removed 5 bases at V and 6 bases at J, with 14 bases between. CDR3 coding DNA: TGCGCCAGCAGCGTGGGGGTGAGAAGCAATGAGCAGTTCTTC. It specifies CASSVGVRSNEQFF.

The chain is built from TRBV2 and TRBJ2-1; 11 positions agree with TRBD2. V shed 0 bases and J 9 bases; nucleotides not matched to a gene: 4. There are 15 residues in the CDR3. Germline lookup yields CDR1 SNHLY and CDR2 FYNNEI. The CDR3 sequence is CASSEASGGAIEQFF. The CDR3 DNA sequence: TGTGCCAGCAGTGAAGCTAGCGGGGGGGCGATTGAGCAGTTCTTC.

The chain uses TRBV7-9 and TRBJ2-3; TRBD1 matches 11 bases. V shed 3 bases, J shed 4 bases, and the junction held 9 bases outside the gene matches. The CDR3 is 17 amino acids. Germline V lookup: CDR1 SEHNR, CDR2 FQNEAQ (reference sequence). In nucleotides, the CDR3 is TGTGCCAGCAGCTTTGGTCGGACAGGGGGCGCATCAGATACGCAGTATTTT. It specifies CASSFGRTGGASDTQYF.

This sequence joins TRBV9 and TRBJ2-1, with 10 bases fitting TRBD1. The CDR3 spans 15 residues. V trimming: 4 bases; J trimming: 6 bases; junction bases outside the gene matches: 7. From germline, CDR1 is SGDLS and CDR2 YYNGEE. The CDR3 reads CASSPRTGGSNEQFF. The CDR3, as DNA: TGTGCCAGCAGCCCAAGGACAGGGGGGAGCAATGAGCAGTTCTTC.

To note about this clone: The junction does not match germline at one end; this may be a read error. Other DNA sequences of this sample code for an identical CDR3. V is TRBV9 and J is TRBJ1-2; the D is unclear. Germline CDR1 SGDLS, CDR2 YYNGEE. CDR3 length: 18 residues. The chain's CDR3 is CASSVAPIGRTSNYGYTF. The DNA for the CDR3 is TGTGCCAGCAGCGTAGCTCCCATTGGCAGGACCTCTAACTATGGCTACACTTTC.

This chain links TRBV30 with TRBJ1-3; tentatively, D is TRBD1 (6 bases). Germline assignment: CDR1 GTSNPN and CDR2 SVGIG (reference sequence). V lost 1 base, J lost 0 bases, and 7 bases lay in between. The CDR3 runs 14 residues. This chain's CDR3 is CAWSEGGSGNTIYF. CDR3 in DNA: TGTGCCTGGAGTGAAGGGGGCTCTGGAAACACCATATATTTT.

Note on this clone: A junction end diverges from the germline sequence, so it may reflect a read error. In DNA, the CDR3 is TGTGCCAGCTCACTCTCCAACGAGCAGTACTTC. This gives the protein CASSLSNEQYF. This chain uses TRBV18 with TRBJ2-7, with unresolved D. The CDR3 runs to 11 residues. Germline V lookup: CDR1 KGHSH, CDR2 LQKENI.

The V gene is TRBV29-1, the J gene TRBJ1-5; D is possibly TRBD1 (5 bases). CDR1 and CDR2 from the germline V gene are SQVTM and ANQGSEA. Trimming took off 4 bases at V and 1 base at J, with 8 bases between the two ends. CDR3 length: 13 residues. In nucleotides, the CDR3 is TGCAGCGTTGGGGACGGGAGCAATCAGCCCCAGCATTTT. It specifies CSVGDGSNQPQHF. The full variable domain, in which reference TRBV29-1 and TRBJ1-5 provide the parts outside the CDR3, is SAVISQKPSRDICQRGTSLTIQCQVDSQVTMMFWYRQQPGQSLTLIATANQGSEATYESGFVIDKFPISRPNLTFSTLTVSNMSPEDSSIYLCSVGDGSNQPQHFGDGTRLSIL.

The CDR3 bases are TGTGCCAGCAGCGTCGGGACAGGGGGAAACACCGGGGAGCTGTTTTTT. As protein: CASSVGTGGNTGELFF. V usage is TRBV9 and J usage is TRBJ2-2, with 11 nucleotides matching TRBD1. CDR1 SGDLS and CDR2 YYNGEE come from the germline V gene. The CDR3 spans 16 residues. Unmatched junction bases numbered 2, after V lost 2 bases and J lost 2 bases.

The chain carries TRBV10-3 and TRBJ2-2, with 9 bases matching TRBD2. The germline CDR1 and CDR2 sequences are ENHRY and SYGVKD. V trimming: 6 bases; J trimming: 0 bases; junction bases outside the gene matches: 5. The CDR3 is 16 residues long. CDR3 amino acids: CAISVLAGANTGELFF. DNA of the CDR3: TGTGCCATCAGCGTTTTAGCGGGGGCGAACACCGGGGAGCTGTTTTTT.

This rearrangement joins TRBV5-1 to TRBJ2-1; D gene unclear. V lost 2 bases, J lost 0 bases, and 12 bases lay in between. Germline V lookup: CDR1 SGHRS, CDR2 YFSETQ. CDR3 size: 16 residues. CDR3 amino acids: CASSLADRSSYNEQFF. The CDR3 DNA follows: TGCGCCAGCAGCTTAGCCGACCGCAGCTCCTACAATGAGCAGTTCTTC.

This chain connects TRBV5-1 to TRBJ1-2, with 8 bases identical to TRBD1. The CDR3 has 14 amino acids. Germline assignment: CDR1 SGHRS and CDR2 YFSETQ. V trimming: 2 bases; J trimming: 4 bases; junction bases outside the gene matches: 4. DNA for the CDR3: TGCGCCAGCAGCTTCTTGGGGACAGGCTATGGCTACACCTTC. Protein product: CASSFLGTGYGYTF.

The chain recombines TRBV28 with TRBJ2-1; maybe TRBD1 (6 bases). This CDR3 is built from 16 residues. Germline V gene sequence: CDR1 MDHEN, CDR2 SYDVKM. The V and J ends lost 4 bases and 4 bases respectively, with 17 bases between them. The CDR3 loop reads CASSSRDGRGYNEQFF. CDR3 DNA sequence: TGTGCCAGCAGTTCGCGCGACGGAAGGGGGTACAATGAGCAGTTCTTC.

The chain employs TRBV5-1 and TRBJ2-3, with 9 bases identical to TRBD2. Per the germline V gene, CDR1 is SGHRS and CDR2 is YFSETQ. The CDR3 contains 16 residues. The V and J ends lost 0 bases and 2 bases, in that order; junction bases with no gene match: 4. The CDR3 loop is CASSLGGGGATDTQYF. The CDR3 bases are TGCGCCAGCAGCTTGGGTGGCGGGGGGGCCACAGATACGCAGTATTTT.

The chain carries TRBV5-1 and TRBJ1-2; D is unresolved. From germline, CDR1 is SGHRS and CDR2 YFSETQ. The ends were cut back, 0 bases at V and 1 base at J, with 10 bases in the middle. The CDR3 contains 15 residues. CDR3 in DNA: TGCGCCAGCAGCTTGGTGGCAGAAATTAACTATGGCTACACCTTC. Amino acid sequence: CASSLVAEINYGYTF. Filled out from reference TRBV5-1 and TRBJ1-2, the complete variable domain reads KAGVTQTPRYLIKTRGQQVTLSCSPISGHRSVSWYQQTPGQGLQFLFEYFSETQRNKGNFPGRFSGRQFSNSRSEMNVSTLELGDSALYLCASSLVAEINYGYTFGSGTRLTVV.

CDR3 residues: CSVEPGRNEQFF. CDR3 DNA sequence: TGCAGCGTTGAACCGGGACGAAACGAGCAGTTCTTC. The chain recombines TRBV29-1 with TRBJ2-1; tentatively, D is TRBD1 or TRBD2 (5 bases each). The V gene lost 2 bases and the J gene lost 10 bases, with 12 bases spanning the gap. Per the germline V gene, CDR1 is SQVTM and CDR2 is ANQGSEA. The CDR3 length is 12 residues.

The chain joins TRBV28 to TRBJ1-2, with 7 positions matching TRBD1. The CDR3 runs to 15 residues. Germline trimming cut 8 bases from V and 6 bases from J; bases unmatched to any gene: 15. CDR1 and CDR2 from the germline V gene are MDHEN and SYDVKM. In DNA form, the CDR3 reads TGTGCCAGCTATACCCCAGGGGGGGGGAGGCATGGCTACACCTTC. As protein: CASYTPGGGRHGYTF.

This chain joins TRBV5-6 and TRBJ2-1; TRBD2 agrees at 8 bases. V trimming: 4 bases; J trimming: 0 bases; junction bases outside the gene matches: 6. The germline V gene encodes CDR1 SGHDT and CDR2 YYEEEE. CDR3 length: 16 residues. The CDR3 nucleotides are TGTGCCAGCAGCAAAGAGCGGGGGTCCTCCTACAATGAGCAGTTCTTC. Translated: CASSKERGSSYNEQFF.

J is TRBJ1-2 and V is TRBV5-1; TRBD1 matches 7 bases. CDR1 and CDR2 (germline): SGHRS, YFSETQ. This CDR3 has 13 residues. The J segment lost 7 bases and the V segment lost 3 bases, leaving 6 bases of the junction unmatched. CDR3 sequence (DNA): TGCGCCAGCAGCTCAACAGGGGTTGGTGGCTACACCTTC. This codes for CASSSTGVGGYTF.

This chain connects TRBV5-4 to TRBJ2-3, with D maybe TRBD2 (7 bases). The CDR3 contains 12 residues. V lost 0 bases and J 11 bases, leaving 10 bases between the germline ends. The germline CDR1 and CDR2 sequences are SGHNT and YYREEE (reference sequence). CDR3 coding DNA: TGTGCCAGCAGCTTGGTGGGGGGGCAGCAGTATTTT. Translated, it gives CASSLVGGQQYF. Full variable domain (rest looked up from reference TRBV5-4 and TRBJ2-3): ETGVTQSPTHLIKTRGQQVTLRCSSQSGHNTVSWYQQALGQGPQFIFQYYREEENGRGNFPPRFSGLQFPNYSSELNVNALELDDSALYLCASSLVGGQQYFGPGTRLTVL.

This chain links TRBV12-5 with TRBJ1-5; TRBD1 aligns across 8 bases. The CDR3 length is 15 residues. The germline V gene encodes CDR1 LGHNT and CDR2 FRNRAP. The V and J ends lost 1 base and 6 bases, in that order; junction bases with no gene match: 5. Here the CDR3 reads CASGLGRQGSQPQHF. CDR3 DNA sequence: TGTGCTAGTGGTTTGGGTAGACAGGGGAGTCAGCCCCAGCATTTT.

The rearrangement uses TRBV28 and TRBJ1-1; D possibly corresponds to TRBD1 (5 bases). The germline gives CDR1 MDHEN, CDR2 SYDVKM. V was pared by 7 bases and J by 6 bases, with 15 bases between. This CDR3 spans 13 amino acids. Written as DNA, the CDR3 is TGTGCCAGCACCCAGCAGGGTACCCCTGAAGCTTTCTTT. It codes for CASTQQGTPEAFF.

This chain joins TRBV9 and TRBJ2-2; D is undetermined. The length of the CDR3 is 14 residues. The germline V gene has CDR1 SGDLS and CDR2 YYNGEE. The germline V and J ends were trimmed by 0 bases and 5 bases, with 8 bases remaining between them. CDR3 sequence reads: CASSVGLGTGELFF. CDR3 coding DNA: TGTGCCAGCAGCGTAGGTCTAGGAACCGGGGAGCTGTTTTTT.